The 22 T cell receptor beta chains listed next were all sequenced from one sample in a study of T cell changes during pregnancy in multiple sclerosis. Libraries were prepared by immunoSEQ multiplex PCR; TCRdb keeps only in-frame clonotypes and omits some of them. The profile covers under 85,000 clones, with under 95% appearing a single time and over 1.2% taken by the ten largest. The sample consisted of peripheral blood, taken in the third trimester of pregnancy. The receptors come from a female donor in good health, enrolled as a control in a pregnancy study.

The chain employs TRBV5-4 and TRBJ1-3, with 9 bases matching TRBD1. This CDR3 is built from 15 residues. Germline CDR1 reads SGHNT; CDR2 reads YYREEE (reference sequence). V lost 3 bases to trimming and J lost 4 bases; unmatched junction nucleotides: 5. The CDR3 DNA follows: TGTGCCAGCAGCTCACAGGGGGCGAAAGGAAACACCATATATTTT. Translating gives CASSSQGAKGNTIYF.

Only a few counts were recorded for this clone. The DNA of the CDR3 is TGTGCCAGCAGCTCCTCAAGCGGCCCCTACTATGGCTACACCTTC. It yields the protein CASSSSSGPYYGYTF. The chain combines TRBV7-8 with TRBJ1-2; D gene uncertain. Germline CDR1 and CDR2: SGHVS and FQNEAQ. The CDR3 is made up of 15 amino acids. Deletions cut 4 bases from V and 3 bases from J, with 15 bases between.

The rearrangement uses TRBV25-1 and TRBJ1-1; D gene unclear. The CDR3 is 16 amino acids. Germline V CDR1 and CDR2: MGHDK, SYGVNS. Trimming pared 2 bases from V and 11 bases from J, leaving 24 bases between. The CDR3 is CASSEGGSRSFPRAFF. CDR3 in DNA: TGTGCCAGCAGTGAAGGAGGCTCAAGGTCGTTTCCGAGGGCTTTCTTT.

The J gene is TRBJ2-7, the V gene TRBV28, with no clear D. V was clipped by 7 bases and J by 2 bases, with 15 bases between them. CDR1 is MDHEN, CDR2 SYDVKM, per germline. The CDR3 has 14 amino acids. For the CDR3, the DNA is TGTGCCAGCACCATCGGAGATACCCCCTACGAGCAGTACTTC. It is translated as CASTIGDTPYEQYF. Combining the CDR3 with reference TRBV28 and TRBJ2-7 gives the whole variable domain DVKVTQSSRYLVKRTGEKVFLECVQDMDHENMFWYRQDPGLGLRLIYFSYDVKMKEKGDIPEGYSVSREKKERFSLILESASTNQTSMYLCASTIGDTPYEQYFGPGTRLTVT.

At least ten counts were recorded for this clone. The V gene is TRBV15, the J gene TRBJ1-1; maybe TRBD1 (6 bases). V was trimmed by 0 bases and J by 3 bases, leaving 11 bases between them. Germline CDR1 is LNHNV and CDR2 is YYDKDF (reference sequence). This CDR3 region has 15 residues. CDR3 residues: CATSRDKWTDTEAFF. The CDR3 DNA reads as TGTGCCACCAGCAGAGATAAATGGACAGACACTGAAGCTTTCTTT.

The chain has TRBV5-6 and TRBJ2-2, with 10 positions matching TRBD2. Germline loops: CDR1 SGHDT, CDR2 YYEEEE. Germline trimming cut 4 bases from V and 1 base from J; bases unmatched to any gene: 4. CDR3 size: 16 residues. The CDR3 sequence is CASSLRLAGNTGELFF. The CDR3 region has the DNA TGTGCCAGCAGCCTTAGACTAGCGGGGAACACCGGGGAGCTGTTTTTT.

The V call is TRBV19, the J call TRBJ2-5, with no clear D. The CDR3 is 13 amino acids. The V end was cut by 5 bases, the J end by 5 bases, with 12 bases between. Germline CDR1 reads LNHDA; CDR2 reads SQIVND (reference sequence). This CDR3 is CASSPVSWETQYF. In DNA form, the CDR3 reads TGTGCCAGTAGTCCTGTGAGTTGGGAGACCCAGTACTTC.

The chain combines TRBV30 with TRBJ2-1, with D maybe TRBD1 (5 bases). This CDR3 has 13 amino acids. CDR1 GTSNPN and CDR2 SVGIG come from the germline V gene (reference sequence). Trimming took off 4 bases at V and 9 bases at J, with 16 bases between the two ends. The CDR3 region is CAWNKGSAIEQFF. Here the CDR3 DNA reads TGTGCCTGGAACAAGGGGTCGGCCATTGAGCAGTTCTTC.

The gene calls are TRBV25-1 and TRBJ2-1; D gene ambiguous. Germline lookup yields CDR1 MGHDK and CDR2 SYGVNS. The length of the CDR3 is 12 residues. The germline V and J ends were trimmed by 2 bases and 4 bases, with 3 bases remaining between them. The CDR3 DNA reads as TGTGCCAGCAGTGAAATATACAATGAGCAGTTCTTC. Translating it yields CASSEIYNEQFF.

This chain links TRBV5-1 with TRBJ2-5; 9 bases line up with TRBD2. V gave up 6 bases and J gave up 5 bases; unmatched junction bases: 8. Germline V gene sequence: CDR1 SGHRS, CDR2 YFSETQ. The CDR3 totals 14 residues. This CDR3 reads CASKAGGAYETQYF. The CDR3, as DNA: TGCGCCAGCAAAGCGGGGGGAGCTTATGAGACCCAGTACTTC.

The chain employs TRBV6-5 and TRBJ1-2, with a weak D call TRBD1 (6 bases). V lost 2 bases, J lost 8 bases, and 12 bases lay in between. The CDR3 contains 13 residues. Looked up from germline, CDR1 is MNHEY and CDR2 is SVGAGI. The CDR3 nucleotides are TGTGCCAGCAGTTACGGGCAGGGGACCGGCTACACCTTC. Translation: CASSYGQGTGYTF.

The chain couples TRBV5-1 to TRBJ2-3; TRBD2 aligns across 8 bases. The CDR3 consists of 13 residues. V shed 7 bases, J shed 2 bases, and the junction held 3 bases outside the gene matches. Germline CDR1 SGHRS, CDR2 YFSETQ. The DNA of the CDR3 is TGCGCCAGCGGAGCGGGGGACACAGATACGCAGTATTTT. It encodes CASGAGDTDTQYF.

This rearrangement joins TRBV19 to TRBJ1-1; D unclear. CDR1 is LNHDA and CDR2 is SQIVND in the germline V gene (reference sequence). V lost 5 bases and J lost 2, with 9 bases in between. The CDR3 has 13 residues. CDR3 nucleotides: TGTGCCAGTAGTTTCCAGGTAAACACTGAAGCTTTCTTT. Translating it yields CASSFQVNTEAFF.

The rearrangement joins TRBV7-9 to TRBJ2-3; 10 nucleotides match TRBD1. The J segment lost 4 bases and the V segment lost 5 bases, leaving 6 bases of the junction unmatched. Germline CDR1 reads SEHNR; CDR2 reads FQNEAQ (reference sequence). CDR3 length: 15 amino acids. CDR3 DNA sequence: TGTGCCAGCAGCCAGTGGGACAGGGGTGCAGATACGCAGTATTTT. This sequence encodes CASSQWDRGADTQYF.

This clone was observed a single time. The chain is built from TRBV7-2 and TRBJ2-7; a possible D gene is TRBD2 (6 bases). Deletions cut 0 bases from V and 0 bases from J, with 6 bases between. Germline V gene data show CDR1 as SGHTA and CDR2 as FQGNSA. The CDR3 is made up of 14 amino acids. The CDR3 sequence: CASSLAGGSYEQYF. CDR3 sequence (DNA): TGTGCCAGCAGCTTAGCGGGGGGCTCCTACGAGCAGTACTTC.

The gene calls are TRBV2 and TRBJ2-7; 7 bases line up with TRBD1. The CDR3 has 15 residues. Germline V gene lookup returns CDR1 SNHLY and CDR2 FYNNEI. Trimming took 6 bases from V and 3 from J; bases not matched to a gene: 11. The CDR3 DNA reads TGTGCCAGCAGCCGCAATGGACAGGCGTACTACGAGCAGTACTTC. Encoded protein: CASSRNGQAYYEQYF.

The V gene is TRBV12-5, the J gene TRBJ1-1; possibly TRBD1 for D (6 bases). From germline, CDR1 is LGHNT and CDR2 FRNRAP. The CDR3 length is 13 residues. V was cut by 4 bases and J by 8 bases, with 14 bases left in between. CDR3 in amino acids: CASGSRDIREAFF. In DNA, the CDR3 is TGTGCTAGTGGTTCCCGGGACATCAGAGAAGCTTTCTTT.

This chain's CDR3 is CASSLDTNTGWVTDTQYF. Written as DNA, the CDR3 is TGTGCCAGCAGCCTTGATACTAACACAGGGTGGGTAACAGATACGCAGTATTTT. The chain has TRBV11-2 and TRBJ2-3, with D possibly TRBD1 on 6 matching bases. Germline loops: CDR1 SGHAT, CDR2 FQNNGV. V was shortened by 5 bases and J by 3 bases, with 24 bases between the two germline ends. The CDR3 consists of 18 residues.

This clone was picked up a small number of times. V is TRBV10-1 and J is TRBJ2-3, with TRBD1 matching 10 bases. The CDR3 is 16 residues long. With V trimmed by 0 bases and J by 4 bases, 4 bases remained unmatched. CDR1 and CDR2 from the germline V gene are WNHNN and SYGVQD (reference sequence). CDR3 sequence (DNA): TGCGCCAGCAGTGAGTCGTTCGACAGGGGGCCAGATACGCAGTATTTT. Its protein is CASSESFDRGPDTQYF.

This clone was counted only a few times. The CDR3, as DNA: TGTGCCAGCAGTTGGGACAGCCGATACACTGAAGCTTTCTTT. It translates to CASSWDSRYTEAFF. V is TRBV6-5 and J is TRBJ1-1; TRBD1 matches at 7 bases. This CDR3 comprises 14 residues. V was pared by 4 bases and J by 3 bases, with 5 bases of the junction left unmatched. Germline CDR1 reads MNHEY; CDR2 reads SVGAGI.

The rearrangement joins TRBV7-3 to TRBJ2-2, with 7 nucleotides matching TRBD1. Germline CDR1 SGHTA, CDR2 FQGTGA. Unmatched junction bases numbered 0, after V lost 2 bases and J lost 3 bases. The CDR3 has 14 amino acids. This chain's CDR3 is CASSLQGDTGELFF. CDR3 in DNA: TGTGCCAGCAGCTTACAGGGGGACACCGGGGAGCTGTTTTTT.

The CDR3 protein is CASSLGGAATDTQYF. CDR3 sequence (DNA): TGTGCCAGCAGCTTGGGAGGGGCGGCTACAGATACGCAGTATTTT. V gene TRBV7-2 combines with J gene TRBJ2-3; 7 bases match TRBD2. Germline V gene data show CDR1 as SGHTA and CDR2 as FQGNSA. The CDR3 is 15 residues long. Trimming cost V 3 bases and J 3 bases; bases outside gene matches: 6.